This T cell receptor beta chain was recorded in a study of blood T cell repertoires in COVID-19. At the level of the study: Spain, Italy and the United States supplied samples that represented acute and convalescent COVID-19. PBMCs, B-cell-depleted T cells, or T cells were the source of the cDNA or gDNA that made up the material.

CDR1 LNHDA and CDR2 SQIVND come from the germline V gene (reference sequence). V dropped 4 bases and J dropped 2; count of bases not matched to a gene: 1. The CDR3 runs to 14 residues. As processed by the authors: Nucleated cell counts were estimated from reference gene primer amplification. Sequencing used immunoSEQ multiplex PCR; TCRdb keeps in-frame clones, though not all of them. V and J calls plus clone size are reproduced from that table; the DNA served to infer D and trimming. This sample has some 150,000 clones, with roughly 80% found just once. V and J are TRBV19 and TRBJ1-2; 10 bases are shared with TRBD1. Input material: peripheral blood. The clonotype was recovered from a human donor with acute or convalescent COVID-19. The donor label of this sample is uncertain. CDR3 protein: CASSTDRGNYGYTF. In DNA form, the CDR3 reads TGTGCCAGTAGTACGGACAGGGGGAACTATGGCTACACCTTC.